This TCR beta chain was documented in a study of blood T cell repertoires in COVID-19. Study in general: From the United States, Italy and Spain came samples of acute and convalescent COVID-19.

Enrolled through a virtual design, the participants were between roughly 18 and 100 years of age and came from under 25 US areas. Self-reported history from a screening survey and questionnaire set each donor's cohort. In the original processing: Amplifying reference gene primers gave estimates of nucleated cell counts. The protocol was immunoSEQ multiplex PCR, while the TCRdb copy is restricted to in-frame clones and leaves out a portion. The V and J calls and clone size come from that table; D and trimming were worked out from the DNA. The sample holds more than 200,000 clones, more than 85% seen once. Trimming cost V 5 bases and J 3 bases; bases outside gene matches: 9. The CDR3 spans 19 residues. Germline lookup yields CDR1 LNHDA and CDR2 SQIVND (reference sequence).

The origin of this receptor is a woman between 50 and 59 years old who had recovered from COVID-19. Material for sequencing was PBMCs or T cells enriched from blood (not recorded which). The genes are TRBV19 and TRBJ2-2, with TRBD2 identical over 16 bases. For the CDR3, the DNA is TGTGCCAGTAGTGCGACGGGACTAGCGGGAGGGCCGCACACCGGGGAGCTGTTTTTT. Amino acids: CASSATGLAGGPHTGELFF.